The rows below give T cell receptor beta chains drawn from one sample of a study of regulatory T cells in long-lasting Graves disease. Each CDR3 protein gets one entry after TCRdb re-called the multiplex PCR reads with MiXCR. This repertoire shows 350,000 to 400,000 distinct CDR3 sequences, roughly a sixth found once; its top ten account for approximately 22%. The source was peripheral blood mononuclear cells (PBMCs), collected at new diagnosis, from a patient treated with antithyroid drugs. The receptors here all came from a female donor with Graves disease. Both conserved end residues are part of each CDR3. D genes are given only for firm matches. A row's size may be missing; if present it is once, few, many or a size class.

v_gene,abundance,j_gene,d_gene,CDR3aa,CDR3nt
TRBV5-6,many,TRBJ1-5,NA,CASSHTGYSNQPQHF,TGTGCCAGCAGCCACACGGGATATAGCAATCAGCCCCAGCATTTT
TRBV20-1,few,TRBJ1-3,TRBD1,CSARDYRGGNTIYF,TGCAGTGCTAGAGATTACAGGGGTGGAAACACCATATATTTT
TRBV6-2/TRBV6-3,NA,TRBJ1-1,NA,CASSPQDSSATEAFF,TGTGCCAGCAGTCCTCAGGACAGCTCGGCCACTGAAGCTTTCTTT
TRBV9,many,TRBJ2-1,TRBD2,CASSVRGAHVGNEQFF,TGTGCCAGCAGCGTGCGGGGGGCACATGTGGGGAATGAGCAGTTCTTC
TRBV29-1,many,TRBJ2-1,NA,CSVREGPMGNEQFF,TGCAGTGTACGAGAGGGGCCCATGGGTAATGAGCAGTTCTTC
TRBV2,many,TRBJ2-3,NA,CASSEGQGPSAQYF,TGTGCCAGCAGTGAAGGGCAGGGACCCTCGGCGCAGTATTTT
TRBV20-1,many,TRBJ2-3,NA,CSARSGAGAADTQYF,TGCAGTGCTAGGAGCGGGGCAGGGGCGGCAGATACGCAGTATTTT
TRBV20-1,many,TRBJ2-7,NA,CSASSPLGSDYEQYF,TGCAGTGCTAGCTCGCCCCTTGGATCCGACTACGAGCAGTACTTC
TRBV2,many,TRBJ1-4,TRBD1,CASSEARLRQGGGNEKLFF,TGTGCCAGCAGTGAAGCGAGATTAAGACAGGGAGGCGGTAATGAAAAACTGTTTTTT
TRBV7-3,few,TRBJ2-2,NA,CASSLGGDPGELFF,TGTGCCAGCAGCTTAGGAGGGGATCCCGGGGAGCTGTTTTTT
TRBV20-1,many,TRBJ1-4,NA,CSALDRSTNEKLFF,TGCAGTGCTTTAGACCGCTCAACTAATGAAAAACTGTTTTTT
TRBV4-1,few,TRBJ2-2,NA,CASSQNSNVAGELFF,TGCGCCAGCAGCCAAAATAGTAACGTGGCCGGGGAGCTGTTTTTT
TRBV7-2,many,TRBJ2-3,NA,CASSLVVGVDTQYF,TGTGCCAGCAGCTTAGTAGTAGGGGTGGATACGCAGTATTTT
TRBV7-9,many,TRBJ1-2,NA,CASSLAPLKGDYGYTF,TGTGCCAGCAGCTTAGCGCCCTTAAAGGGGGATTATGGCTACACCTTC
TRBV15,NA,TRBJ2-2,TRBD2,CATSRGGTSSGELFF,TGTGCCACCAGCAGAGGGGGGACTAGCAGCGGGGAGCTGTTTTTT
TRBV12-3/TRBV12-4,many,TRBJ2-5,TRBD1,CASTEGGWETQYF,TGTGCCAGCACCGAAGGGGGCTGGGAGACCCAGTACTTC
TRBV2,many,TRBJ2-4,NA,CASRETLAKNIQYF,TGTGCCAGCAGGGAGACTTTAGCCAAAAACATTCAGTACTTC
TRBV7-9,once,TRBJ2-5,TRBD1,CASSQAGTGTETQYF,TGTGCCAGCAGCCAAGCCGGGACAGGGACCGAGACCCAGTACTTC
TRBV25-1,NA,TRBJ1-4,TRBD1,CASSDATGGHEKLFF,TGTGCCAGCAGTGATGCGACAGGGGGCCACGAAAAACTGTTTTTT
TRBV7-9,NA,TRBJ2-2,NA,CASSGLFTGELFF,TGTGCCAGCAGCGGGCTATTCACCGGGGAGCTGTTTTTT
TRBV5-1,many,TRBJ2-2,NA,CASRPRDMATGELFF,TGCGCCAGCAGGCCCCGGGACATGGCCACCGGGGAGCTGTTTTTT